The source of this TCR beta chain is a study of T cell changes during pregnancy in multiple sclerosis (dated by TCRdb to between 2019 and 2020). Regarding the study in general: The study looked at changes in the T cell repertoire across pregnancy in women with multiple sclerosis.

Regarding this clone: The clone's antigen remains unknown. No qualities accompany the bases; no much larger clone lies one base away.

Receptors were amplified or captured by the immunoSEQ multiplex PCR assay. The source is immuneACCESS, and TCRdb retained only in-frame sequences with V and J called. Part of the clones is not carried over; for the studies checked, unresolved V genes explain less than half of this, and the remainder is unexplained. Present in this sample are 45,000 to 60,000 clones, roughly 92% of which were seen just once. The ten most abundant clones make up around 0.73% of the sample. The sequence came from a female donor with multiple sclerosis, enrolled in a pregnancy study. The sample consisted of CD4+ T cells from peripheral blood mononuclear cells, taken in the third trimester of pregnancy.

The DNA reads as follows: TGTGCCAGCAGTGAAAGTGGACAGGGGAAAGGCTACACCTTC. Its protein reads: CASSESGQGKGYTF. The chain is encoded by TRBV6-1 joined to TRBJ1-2; TRBD1 fits 9 bases in the junction. Germline trimming amounts to 2 bases on V and 8 bases on J, with 6 as the count of junction bases outside the gene matches. Inclusive of the bounding cysteine and phenylalanine, the CDR3 is 14 residues long. Only the CDR3 portion is preserved as DNA: 42 bases, with reading frame beginning at the first base. As encoded in the germline V gene, CDR1 is MNHNS while CDR2 is SASEGT.